One sample yielded the 29 T cell receptor beta chains listed below, sequenced in a study of T-cell memory formation after mild COVID-19. TCRdb redid the calling of the 5' RACE reads with MiXCR, one entry per CDR3 protein. The sample shows 200,000 to 300,000 distinct CDR3 sequences, approximately 15% of them seen only once. The specimen was PBMCs or a T cell subset sorted from them (not recorded which). Receptor source: an adult woman who had mild COVID-19 (a few samples of this study predate the infection). Cell type and time point are not known.

This clonotype was seen at least ten times. The rearrangement joins TRBV20-1 to TRBJ2-3; 9 bases line up with TRBD2. The trim removed 3 bases at V and 4 bases at J, leaving 5 bases unmatched. Germline loops: CDR1 DFQATT, CDR2 SNEGSKA (reference sequence). The CDR3 is 14 amino acids. Written as DNA, the CDR3 is TGCAGTGCTAGTGGCACTAGCGGGCCAGATACGCAGTATTTT. Amino acid sequence: CSASGTSGPDTQYF.

The gene calls are TRBV29-1 and TRBJ2-2; 10 nucleotides match TRBD1. This CDR3 spans 15 amino acids. Looked up from germline, CDR1 is SQVTM and CDR2 is ANQGSEA. The J segment lost 5 bases and the V segment lost 7 bases, leaving 10 bases of the junction unmatched. The CDR3 sequence: CSAATGTGVTGELFF. As DNA, the CDR3 is TGCAGCGCTGCAACCGGGACAGGGGTTACCGGGGAGCTGTTTTTT.

This clonotype was picked up a small number of times. The V gene is TRBV2, the J gene TRBJ2-3, with 10 bases aligning to TRBD2. Germline lookup yields CDR1 SNHLY and CDR2 FYNNEI. Trimming at V came to 7 bases and at J to 4 bases, leaving 5 bases not matched to a gene. The CDR3 extends over 14 amino acids. CDR3 DNA sequence: TGTGCCAGCAAACTAGCGGGGCCCCCAGATACGCAGTATTTT. Amino acid sequence: CASKLAGPPDTQYF.

The chain recombines TRBV4-2 with TRBJ1-4, with D maybe TRBD1 (6 bases). This CDR3 has 16 residues. V was pared by 4 bases and J by 4 bases, with 16 bases between. CDR1 is LGHNA, CDR2 YNFKEQ, per germline. CDR3 nucleotides: TGTGCCAGCAGCCTCCAGCGGGGGGGCGTTAATGAAAAACTGTTTTTT. It specifies CASSLQRGGVNEKLFF.

This clonotype was observed a few times. The chain uses TRBV4-1 and TRBJ2-3, with 11 bases matching TRBD2. V trimming: 0 bases; J trimming: 4 bases; junction bases outside the gene matches: 9. CDR1 and CDR2 from the germline V gene are MGHRA and YSYEKL. The CDR3 covers 18 residues. CDR3 DNA sequence: TGCGCCAGCAGCCAAGACCGACTAGCGGGATCTCAAGCAGATACGCAGTATTTT. It yields the protein CASSQDRLAGSQADTQYF.

This clonotype was found many times. J is TRBJ2-7 and V is TRBV7-2, with D possibly TRBD2 on 5 matching bases. This CDR3 is built from 14 residues. Trimming cost V 2 bases and J 6 bases, with 14 bases left between them. Germline CDR1 and CDR2: SGHTA and FQGNSA. CDR3 region: CASSLHGGSGEQYF. In nucleotides, the CDR3 is TGTGCCAGCAGCTTACACGGCGGGTCCGGCGAGCAGTACTTC.

The gene calls are TRBV15 and TRBJ1-2; D perhaps matches TRBD1 (5 bases). This CDR3 has 12 amino acids. Germline loops: CDR1 LNHNV, CDR2 YYDKDF (reference sequence). V lost 6 bases to trimming and J lost 4 bases, with 9 bases between them. The CDR3 loop is CATSLGGYGYTF. The CDR3 DNA reads as TGTGCCACCAGTCTGGGGGGCTATGGCTACACCTTC.

The genes are TRBV7-7 and TRBJ2-3; 8 bases fit TRBD2. CDR1 and CDR2 (germline): SSHAT, FNYEAQ (reference sequence). The CDR3 contains 15 residues. The trim removed 5 bases at V and 3 bases at J, leaving 7 bases unmatched. CDR3 DNA: TGTGCCAGCAGCCCGACTAGCGACCCGACAGATACGCAGTATTTT. Translated, it gives CASSPTSDPTDTQYF.

This clonotype came up a few times. The chain employs TRBV9 and TRBJ2-7; D gene unclear. This CDR3 is built from 13 residues. Germline V gives CDR1 SGDLS, CDR2 YYNGEE. V lost 4 bases and J lost 3, with 11 bases in between. CDR3 sequence (DNA): TGTGCCAGCAGCCCAAGACCGAGCTACGAGCAGTACTTC. This gives the protein CASSPRPSYEQYF.

This clonotype was observed a handful of times. The chain combines TRBV7-9 with TRBJ2-5; D is unresolved. V shed 0 bases and J shed 3 bases, with 11 bases lying between them. Germline V gene lookup returns CDR1 SEHNR and CDR2 FQNEAQ (reference sequence). This CDR3 comprises 15 residues. The CDR3 coding sequence is TGTGCCAGCAGCTTAGCGGGGATTTATAAAGAGACCCAGTACTTC. Residues: CASSLAGIYKETQYF. The full variable domain, completed using reference TRBV7-9 and TRBJ2-5, is DTGVSQNPRHKITKRGQNVTFRCDPISEHNRLYWYRQTLGQGPEFLTYFQNEAQLEKSRLLSDRFSAERPKGSFSTLEIQRTEQGDSAMYLCASSLAGIYKETQYFGPGTRLLVL.

This clonotype was detected a few times. This chain links TRBV5-1 with TRBJ2-3; 9 bases match TRBD1. This CDR3 is 15 amino acids long. J was trimmed by 2 bases and V by 4 bases; bases with no gene match: 5. The V gene's germline CDR1 is SGHRS and CDR2 YFSETQ. The CDR3 sequence: CASSRRTGATDTQYF. CDR3 DNA sequence: TGCGCCAGCAGCCGGAGGACAGGGGCCACAGATACGCAGTATTTT.

The CDR3 loop is CASSGQGAATNPYNEQFF. CDR3 DNA: TGTGCCAGCAGTGGACAGGGGGCCGCGACGAACCCCTACAATGAGCAGTTCTTC. The genes are TRBV2 and TRBJ2-1, with 10 nucleotides matching TRBD1. Germline V gene data show CDR1 as SNHLY and CDR2 as FYNNEI. V was pared by 4 bases and J by 2 bases, with 11 bases of the junction left unmatched. This CDR3 contains 18 residues.

In its sample, this clonotype was seen many times. The gene calls are TRBV7-6 and TRBJ2-7, with 9 positions matching TRBD1. The CDR3 consists of 16 residues. CDR1 SGHVS and CDR2 FNYEAQ come from the germline V gene. The ends lost 4 bases at V and 3 bases at J; junction bases unmatched: 10. The CDR3: CASSSYRDRDHYEQYF. CDR3 nucleotides: TGTGCCAGCAGCTCCTACAGGGACAGGGACCACTACGAGCAGTACTTC.

The sample holds one count of this clonotype. The J gene is TRBJ1-5, the V gene TRBV5-1; possible D gene TRBD1, 6 bases. Germline assignment: CDR1 SGHRS and CDR2 YFSETQ. V dropped 0 bases and J dropped 7 bases, with 17 bases sitting between them. The CDR3 is 16 amino acids. This CDR3 reads CASSLEPGVLVQPQHF. CDR3 nucleotide sequence: TGCGCCAGCAGCTTGGAGCCAGGGGTGCTAGTGCAGCCCCAGCATTTT. The variable domain in full, completed from reference TRBV5-1 and TRBJ1-5, reads KAGVTQTPRYLIKTRGQQVTLSCSPISGHRSVSWYQQTPGQGLQFLFEYFSETQRNKGNFPGRFSGRQFSNSRSEMNVSTLELGDSALYLCASSLEPGVLVQPQHFGDGTRLSIL.

The V and J genes are TRBV5-1 and TRBJ2-7; a possible D gene is TRBD2 (5 bases). This CDR3 contains 14 residues. CDR1 and CDR2 (germline): SGHRS, YFSETQ. V was pared by 1 base and J by 6 bases, with 14 bases between. The CDR3 DNA is TGCGCCAGCAGCTTGCCCTTCCCCCGGGGCGAGCAGTACTTC. Translated, it gives CASSLPFPRGEQYF. The full variable domain, rest sourced from reference TRBV5-1 and TRBJ2-7, is KAGVTQTPRYLIKTRGQQVTLSCSPISGHRSVSWYQQTPGQGLQFLFEYFSETQRNKGNFPGRFSGRQFSNSRSEMNVSTLELGDSALYLCASSLPFPRGEQYFGPGTRLTVT.

In this sample, this clonotype turned up a few times. The chain employs TRBV7-9 and TRBJ1-2, with D uncertain. V gave up 3 bases and J gave up 2 bases, with 7 bases separating them. This CDR3 has 13 amino acids. Per the germline V gene, CDR1 is SEHNR and CDR2 is FQNEAQ (reference sequence). The CDR3 region has the DNA TGTGCCAGCAGCTTTAGGCAGAACTATGGCTACACCTTC. Encoded protein: CASSFRQNYGYTF.

This rearrangement joins TRBV29-1 to TRBJ1-5; possibly TRBD1 for D (5 bases). CDR3 length: 13 amino acids. Trimming left V 4 bases short and J 7 bases short, with 14 bases between. The germline V gene encodes CDR1 SQVTM and CDR2 ANQGSEA. In DNA, the CDR3 is TGCAGCGTTGGGGGGGGTCCCGGGCAGCCCCAGCATTTT. Protein product: CSVGGGPGQPQHF.

This clonotype was counted a few times. The J gene is TRBJ2-5, the V gene TRBV5-1; 10 bases align to TRBD2. CDR1 and CDR2 from the germline V gene are SGHRS and YFSETQ. The CDR3 extends over 18 amino acids. Unmatched junction bases numbered 8, after V lost 0 bases and J lost 0 bases. CDR3 DNA: TGCGCCAGCAGCTTGGAAGCTAGCGGGGGCCCAAACCAAGAGACCCAGTACTTC. The encoded protein is CASSLEASGGPNQETQYF.

The rearrangement joins TRBV5-1 to TRBJ1-1; TRBD1 might be the D (5 bases). Germline CDR1 and CDR2: SGHRS and YFSETQ. CDR3 size: 16 residues. Trimming pared 1 base from V and 2 bases from J, leaving 15 bases between. CDR3 nucleotide sequence: TGCGCCAGCAGCTTGCCCCCTGCGACAGATAACACTGAAGCTTTCTTT. This translates into CASSLPPATDNTEAFF.

The rearrangement joins TRBV5-1 to TRBJ1-2, with D tentatively TRBD1 (6 bases). The germline CDR1 and CDR2 sequences are SGHRS and YFSETQ. The CDR3 contains 13 residues. The V gene lost 2 bases and the J gene lost 6 bases, with 11 bases spanning the gap. In DNA form, the CDR3 reads TGCGCCAGCAGCTTCCGGGGGCGAGATGGCTACACCTTC. It codes for CASSFRGRDGYTF.

This clonotype was counted between two and nine times. V gene TRBV5-1 combines with J gene TRBJ1-2; weak D call: TRBD1 (6 bases). V was cut by 4 bases and J by 0 bases, with 13 bases left in between. The CDR3 contains 15 residues. Germline loops: CDR1 SGHRS, CDR2 YFSETQ. The CDR3 DNA follows: TGCGCCAGCAGCGGAGGACAGTCTGCTAACTATGGCTACACCTTC. It encodes CASSGGQSANYGYTF.

This clonotype was counted a few times. The rearrangement links TRBV5-6 to TRBJ2-3; 11 bases fit TRBD2. Germline V gives CDR1 SGHDT, CDR2 YYEEEE. V lost 3 bases to trimming and J lost 2 bases; unmatched junction nucleotides: 5. The CDR3 is 16 residues long. CDR3 loop: CASSYRLAGYTDTQYF. DNA for the CDR3: TGTGCCAGCAGCTACCGACTAGCGGGATACACAGATACGCAGTATTTT.

The CDR3 nucleotides read TGTGCCACCAGTGACCCCCAGGCTACTGAAGCTTTCTTT. The encoded protein is CATSDPQATEAFF. The chain uses TRBV24-1 and TRBJ1-1; no clear D gene. V dropped 4 bases and J dropped 5 bases, with 10 bases sitting between them. Germline CDR1 and CDR2: KGHDR and SFDVKD. CDR3 length equals 13 residues.

The chain couples TRBV11-2 to TRBJ2-5; 10 bases align to TRBD2. This CDR3 has 15 amino acids. The germline V gene has CDR1 SGHAT and CDR2 FQNNGV. Losses at the gene ends were 4 bases for V and 2 bases for J; bases not matched to a gene: 4. CDR3 region: CASSSLAGIQETQYF. CDR3 nucleotides: TGTGCCAGCAGCTCACTAGCGGGGATTCAAGAGACCCAGTACTTC.

There are a few counts of this clonotype. The CDR3 region is CASSRTGGGNTIYF. CDR3 coding DNA: TGTGCCAGCAGCCGGACAGGGGGGGGAAACACCATATATTTT. This chain connects TRBV6-1 to TRBJ1-3; 10 bases fit TRBD1. The V and J ends lost 6 bases and 4 bases, in that order; junction bases with no gene match: 3. Germline lookup yields CDR1 MNHNS and CDR2 SASEGT. This CDR3 is built from 14 residues.

The chain has TRBV5-1 and TRBJ2-3; TRBD2 matches 9 bases. V trimming: 0 bases; J trimming: 5 bases; junction bases outside the gene matches: 10. This CDR3 contains 17 residues. Germline-derived CDR1 and CDR2 are SGHRS and YFSETQ. CDR3 DNA sequence: TGCGCCAGCAGCTTGGGCCTAGGTAGCGGGAGCGTAGATACGCAGTATTTT. The encoded protein is CASSLGLGSGSVDTQYF.

A few counts support this clonotype. The chain has TRBV7-2 and TRBJ2-3; weak D call: TRBD2 (6 bases). The V gene's germline CDR1 is SGHTA and CDR2 FQGNSA. V dropped 6 bases and J dropped 5 bases, with 15 bases sitting between them. The CDR3 contains 14 residues. The CDR3 region has the DNA TGTGCCAGCAGTGCCAGGGACTTCATAGATACGCAGTATTTT. Its translation: CASSARDFIDTQYF. The entire variable domain, with the rest obtained from reference TRBV7-2 and TRBJ2-3, is as follows: GAGVSQSPSNKVTEKGKDVELRCDPISGHTALYWYRQSLGQGLEFLIYFQGNSAPDKSGLPSDRFSAERTGGSVSTLTIQRTQQEDSAVYLCASSARDFIDTQYFGPGTRLTVL.

In its sample, this clonotype was seen a few times. The rearrangement links TRBV9 to TRBJ1-1; D gene uncertain. CDR3 length equals 16 residues. Germline loops: CDR1 SGDLS, CDR2 YYNGEE. V lost 3 bases and J lost 1, with 16 bases in between. CDR3 loop: CASSGSLDGANTEAFF. The CDR3 DNA sequence: TGTGCCAGCAGCGGAAGCCTGGACGGAGCGAACACTGAAGCTTTCTTT.

The chain is built from TRBV2 and TRBJ1-1, with a possible D match to TRBD1 (5 bases). Germline V gene data show CDR1 as SNHLY and CDR2 as FYNNEI. CDR3 length: 15 amino acids. V gave up 6 bases and J gave up 9 bases, with 23 bases separating them. The CDR3, as DNA: TGTGCCAGCAGGCCCGACAGTTTCCCCAACTTGAAAGCTTTCTTT. Translating it yields CASRPDSFPNLKAFF.